The clone carrying this T cell receptor beta chain was found a few times. As yet, its antigen is unknown. This sample is drawn from a study of cytomegalovirus exposure and HLA in healthy donors. Whole-study context: A preliminary data release comprised roughly 80 million unique TCRs obtained from HLA-typed donors.

Study findings and constraints: In an earlier analysis, in some 600 donors, most V segments appeared productive either ~87% or ~30% of the time. Later analysis placed DRB1 highest and HLA-C lowest in TCR association rates, which differed by HLA locus.

PCR employed 60 Vbeta and 13 Jbeta primers. Here immunoSEQ multiplex PCR was the method, and the copy in TCRdb shows in-frame clones only, minus some. This sample has about 140,000 clones, with 60% to 85% found just once. V lost 0 bases and J lost 7; bases outside the gene matches: 9. Germline V gene lookup returns CDR1 MNHEY and CDR2 SMNVEV (reference sequence). CDR3 length: 17 residues. The rearrangement uses TRBV27 and TRBJ2-3; 11 nucleotides align to TRBD2. This TCR was recovered from a man between 35 and 55 years old in good health and CMV-seropositive. The sequenced sample was PBMCs. CDR3 sequence: CASSLSLAGGQTYTQYF. In DNA, the CDR3 is TGTGCCAGCAGTTTATCCCTAGCGGGGGGCCAAACTTATACGCAGTATTTT.